This T cell receptor (beta chain) was recovered during a study of blood T cell repertoires in COVID-19 (dated by TCRdb to 2020 to 2022). Regarding the complete study: Samples covering the acute and convalescent phases of COVID-19 were provided by collaborators in the United States, Italy and Spain. The material from the prospective study consisted of cDNA or gDNA derived from T cells, B-cell-depleted T cells, or PBMCs. The dataset comprised deeply sampled blood TCRbeta repertoires from subjects exposed to, actively infected with, or recovered from COVID-19. The repertoires were released in a freely available public database meant as a resource for research on the immune response to SARS-CoV-2. The samples were drawn from the first 160 participants of the ongoing ImmuneRACE study and from some 1,300 subjects provided by 6 global collaborators. Sample metadata almost always included a de-identified subject ID, COVID-19 status, age in years and sex. Where available, HLA class I and class II types were taken from metadata supplied by the sample provider and were not determined by assay-based typing.

About this clone: The antigen it recognizes is unknown. The record has no base qualities; no much larger clone is one base away.

One collaborating source in Seattle enrolled patients during active infection and followed them longitudinally through the course of disease. Each collaborating institution followed its own protocols to collect whole blood in K2EDTA tubes. For TCRbeta analysis, collaborator samples were shipped as frozen whole blood, as isolated PBMCs, or as DNA extracted from either sample type. TCRbeta CDR3 regions were amplified from genomic DNA using the immunoSEQ Assay, a bias-controlled multiplex PCR. The authors processed their data as follows. Nucleated cell counts per sample were estimated from amplification of reference gene primers within the assay. To quantify the absolute abundance of each unique TCRbeta CDR3 rearrangement, sequence reads were collapsed and filtered. For each sample, productive Simpson clonality was calculated by taking the square root of Simpson's diversity index across productive rearrangements. What TCRdb holds here is the immuneACCESS table cut down to in-frame rearrangements. Part of the clones is not present; checked against another copy, under half of the missing clones reflect an unresolved V gene, and the others are unexplained. V, J and clone size are taken as reported in that table, and D and trimming were inferred from the DNA itself. In this sample the table shows 200,000 to 250,000 clones, 82% of which occur a single time. Together, the top ten hold about 5% of the sample.

Paper-wide results and their limitations: The amount of clinical and demographic metadata varied by source and participant and was provided uncurated.

Specimen: peripheral blood. The sequence was obtained from a woman in her seventies with COVID-19, enrolled during active disease.

The CDR3 corresponds to CASGYSGTGNYNEQFF. The nucleotide sequence is TGCGCCAGCGGGTATTCCGGGACAGGGAACTACAATGAGCAGTTCTTC. The chain joins TRBV5-1 to TRBJ2-1, with 9 middle bases fitting TRBD1. Based on the germline V gene, the CDR1 and CDR2 sequences are SGHRS and YFSETQ. The CDR3 covers 16 residues, taking in both the cysteine and the phenylalanine. This entry keeps only the CDR3 DNA: 48 bases, framed from base 1. Clipping removes 7 bases from V and 3 bases from J, with 11 as the unmatched junction base count.